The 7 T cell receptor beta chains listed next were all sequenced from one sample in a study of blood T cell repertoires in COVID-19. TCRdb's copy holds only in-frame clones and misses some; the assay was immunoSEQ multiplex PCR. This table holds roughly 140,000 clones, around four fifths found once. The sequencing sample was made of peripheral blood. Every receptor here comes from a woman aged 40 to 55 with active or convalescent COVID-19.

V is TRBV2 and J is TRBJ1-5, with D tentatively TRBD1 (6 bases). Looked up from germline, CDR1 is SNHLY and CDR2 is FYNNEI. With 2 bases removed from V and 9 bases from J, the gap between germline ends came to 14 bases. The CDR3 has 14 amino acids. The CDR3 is CASSENGPRGPQHF. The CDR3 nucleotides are TGTGCCAGCAGTGAAAACGGGCCCAGGGGGCCCCAGCATTTT.

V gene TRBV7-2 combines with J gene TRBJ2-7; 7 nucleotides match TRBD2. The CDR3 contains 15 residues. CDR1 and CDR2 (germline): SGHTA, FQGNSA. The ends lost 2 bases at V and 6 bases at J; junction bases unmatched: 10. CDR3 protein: CASSLLAGDWGEQYF. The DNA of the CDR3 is TGTGCCAGCAGCTTATTGGCGGGGGATTGGGGCGAGCAGTACTTC.

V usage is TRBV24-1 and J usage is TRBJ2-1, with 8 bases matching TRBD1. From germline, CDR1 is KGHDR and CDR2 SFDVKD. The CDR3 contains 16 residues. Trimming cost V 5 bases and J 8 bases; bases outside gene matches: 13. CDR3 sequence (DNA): TGTGCCACCAGTGTCACTACACGGACAGGGCGGGATGAGCAGTTCTTC. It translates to CATSVTTRTGRDEQFF.

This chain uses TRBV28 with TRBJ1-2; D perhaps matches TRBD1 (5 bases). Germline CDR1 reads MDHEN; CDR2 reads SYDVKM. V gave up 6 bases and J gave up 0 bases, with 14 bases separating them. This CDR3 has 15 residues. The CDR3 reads CASRLQGGANYGYTF. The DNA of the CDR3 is TGTGCCAGCAGGCTTCAGGGTGGCGCTAACTATGGCTACACCTTC.

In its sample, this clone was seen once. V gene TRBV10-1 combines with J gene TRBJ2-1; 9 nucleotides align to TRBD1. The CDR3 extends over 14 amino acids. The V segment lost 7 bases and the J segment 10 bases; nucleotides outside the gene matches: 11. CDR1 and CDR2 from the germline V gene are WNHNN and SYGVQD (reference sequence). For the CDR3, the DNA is TGCGCCAGCAACCGGGACAGGGAGTTTCGGGAGCAGTTCTTC. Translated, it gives CASNRDREFREQFF.

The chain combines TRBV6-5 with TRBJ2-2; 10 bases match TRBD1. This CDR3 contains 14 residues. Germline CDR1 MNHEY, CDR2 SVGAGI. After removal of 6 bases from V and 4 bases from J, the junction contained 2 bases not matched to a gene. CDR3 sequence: CASRRTGGTGELFF. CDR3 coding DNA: TGTGCCAGCAGACGGACAGGGGGCACCGGGGAGCTGTTTTTT.

The CDR3 sequence is CASSYSPTGTGNTIYF. In DNA form, the CDR3 reads TGTGCCAGCAGTTACTCGCCGACAGGGACTGGAAACACCATATATTTT. The chain carries TRBV6-5 and TRBJ1-3; 7 bases agree with TRBD1. The ends lost 0 bases at V and 2 bases at J; junction bases unmatched: 4. CDR1 is MNHEY, CDR2 SVGAGI, per germline. This CDR3 is built from 16 residues.